Below, one TCR beta chain is given with its context. Its antigen remains unidentified. The data are from a study of shared clonotypes between healthy human individuals. Study-wide points: The generation probabilities recorded for non-shared clonotypes fell below those of clonotypes shared by all four donors. The small donor group covered limited genetic and exposure diversity.

The CDR3 consists of 15 residues. Germline V gene sequence: CDR1 MNHEY, CDR2 SVGAGI. V lost 5 bases, J lost 7 bases, and 17 bases lay in between. DNA at 200 ng, around 30,000 T cell genomes, went into sorted-subset replicate PCRs. In the authors' workflow: Junction-only immunoSEQ data arrived without quality scores, meaning filtering differed. Assay used: immunoSEQ multiplex PCR; TCRdb lists only in-frame clones, some missing. That table is the source of V, J and clone size, and D and trimming were worked out from the DNA. This sample has under 200,000 clones, with 90% to 95% found just once. The receptor comes from a woman in her 30s in good health. The chain combines TRBV6-5 with TRBJ1-4; possibly TRBD1 for D (5 bases). Sequenced: naive CD4+ T cells sorted from blood. Sample subset: CD45RA+ positively selected. The DNA of the CDR3 is TGTGCCAGCAGTGTAAACAGGCACCACGCTGAAAAACTGTTTTTT. Residues: CASSVNRHHAEKLFF.